This passage covers 32 T cell receptor beta chains from one sample sequenced in a study of tumor-infiltrating lymphocytes in localized non-small cell lung cancer. Libraries were prepared by immunoSEQ multiplex PCR; TCRdb keeps only in-frame clonotypes and omits some of them. The top ten hold 10% of the sample, which has about 15,000 clones, more than 70% seen once. Sequenced material: uninvolved lung tissue not adjacent to the tumor. These TCRs come from a human donor with non-small cell lung cancer.

This clone was detected once. This sequence joins TRBV7-9 and TRBJ2-5; 9 bases are a match to TRBD2. This CDR3 comprises 14 residues. Germline V gene data show CDR1 as SEHNR and CDR2 as FQNEAQ (reference sequence). V shed 3 bases, J shed 3 bases, and the junction held 2 bases outside the gene matches. CDR3 sequence: CASSFLAGEETQYF. The CDR3 coding sequence is TGTGCCAGCAGCTTTTTAGCGGGAGAAGAGACCCAGTACTTC.

The rearrangement uses TRBV6-5 and TRBJ2-1; D is unclear. V gave up 9 bases and J gave up 3 bases, with 9 bases separating them. CDR1 and CDR2 from the germline V gene are MNHEY and SVGAGI. The CDR3 sequence is 12 residues long. The CDR3 coding sequence is TGTGCCAGTTCGGACGGCTACAATGAGCAGTTCTTC. This codes for CASSDGYNEQFF.

The table lists this clone with a count of one. The chain links TRBV6-5 to TRBJ2-7, with 7 bases that match TRBD1. Trimming removed 4 bases from V and 4 bases from J; junction bases left unmatched: 10. Germline V gene sequence: CDR1 MNHEY, CDR2 SVGAGI. CDR3 length equals 15 residues. The CDR3 here is CASSFQWDSGYEQYF. The CDR3 region has the DNA TGTGCCAGCAGTTTTCAGTGGGACAGTGGATACGAGCAGTACTTC.

V gene TRBV4-1 combines with J gene TRBJ1-4; a weak D match, TRBD1 (6 bases). CDR1 and CDR2 from the germline V gene are MGHRA and YSYEKL. The CDR3 covers 15 residues. V was trimmed by 3 bases and J by 7 bases, leaving 15 bases between them. Here the CDR3 DNA reads TGCGCCAGCAGCCAGGGACAATGGCGGAGTGAAAAACTGTTTTTT. Protein: CASSQGQWRSEKLFF.

This chain links TRBV12-5 with TRBJ2-3; D not resolved. With 10 bases removed from V and 4 bases from J, the gap between germline ends came to 15 bases. This CDR3 comprises 13 residues. Germline CDR1 LGHNT, CDR2 FRNRAP. Here the CDR3 DNA reads TGTGCTACCTCGGGTGGGGTCCCAGATACGCAGTATTTT. This codes for CATSGGVPDTQYF.

The chain carries TRBV11-2 and TRBJ2-2; 8 nucleotides align to TRBD2. This CDR3 spans 15 amino acids. Germline CDR1 is SGHAT and CDR2 is FQNNGV. Trimming took 1 base from V and 6 from J; bases not matched to a gene: 4. CDR3 nucleotides: TGTGCCAGCAGCTTAGGGACTAGCTCTCCCGGGGAGCTGTTTTTT. Protein: CASSLGTSSPGELFF.

CDR3 sequence (DNA): TGCGCCAGCAGTGCGGGCTTGGCGGGAGGGGATGAGCAGTTCTTC. Amino acid sequence: CASSAGLAGGDEQFF. The chain couples TRBV10-2 to TRBJ2-1; TRBD2 matches 9 bases. J gave up 8 bases and V 4 bases, and 9 bases lay outside the gene matches. The CDR3 extends over 15 amino acids. CDR1 and CDR2 (germline): WSHSY, SAAADI.

This clone was seen only a few times. V and J are TRBV18 and TRBJ2-2, with D unresolved. Germline assignment: CDR1 KGHSH and CDR2 LQKENI. V dropped 2 bases and J dropped 9 bases, with 7 bases sitting between them. The CDR3 sequence is 12 residues long. CDR3 in amino acids: CASSPAIRELFF. CDR3 DNA sequence: TGTGCCAGCTCACCAGCGATCCGGGAGCTGTTTTTT.

The chain couples TRBV5-1 to TRBJ2-6; weak D call: TRBD1 (6 bases). CDR1 is SGHRS and CDR2 is YFSETQ in the germline V gene. CDR3 length equals 16 residues. Between the trimmed V and J ends, which lost 4 bases and 4 bases, there was a span of 15 bases. CDR3 amino acids: CASSPLDSTGANVLTF. CDR3 in DNA: TGCGCCAGCAGCCCCTTGGACAGCACGGGGGCCAACGTCCTGACTTTC.

V and J are TRBV6-6 and TRBJ1-1, with D uncertain. CDR1 is MNHNY and CDR2 is SVGAGI in the germline V gene (reference sequence). V was clipped by 4 bases and J by 1 base, with 1 base between them. This CDR3 comprises 11 residues. The CDR3 DNA sequence: TGTGCCAGCAGTTGGAACACTGAAGCTTTCTTT. The encoded protein is CASSWNTEAFF.

This clone appeared a single time. The chain has TRBV28 and TRBJ2-2, with TRBD2 as a possible D gene (5 bases). V was clipped by 3 bases and J by 4 bases, with 12 bases between them. The CDR3 is made up of 15 amino acids. Germline lookup yields CDR1 MDHEN and CDR2 SYDVKM. The CDR3 reads CASSFLIGSTGELFF. The CDR3 DNA reads as TGTGCCAGCAGTTTTCTGATAGGGAGCACCGGGGAGCTGTTTTTT.

The chain is built from TRBV10-3 and TRBJ1-4, with TRBD1 as a possible D gene (5 bases). Germline assignment: CDR1 ENHRY and CDR2 SYGVKD. The V gene lost 7 bases and the J gene lost 8 bases, with 14 bases spanning the gap. The CDR3 runs 13 residues. CDR3: CAINSGAGEKLFF. Here the CDR3 DNA reads TGTGCCATCAATTCCGGGGCCGGGGAAAAACTGTTTTTT.

The chain couples TRBV25-1 to TRBJ2-7, with 10 bases aligning to TRBD2. Looked up from germline, CDR1 is MGHDK and CDR2 is SYGVNS. The CDR3 runs to 15 residues. Trimming took 4 bases from V and 0 from J; bases not matched to a gene: 3. CDR3 sequence reads: CASSVAGGSSYEQYF. The CDR3 coding sequence is TGTGCCAGCAGTGTAGCGGGAGGTAGCTCCTACGAGCAGTACTTC.

The chain uses TRBV9 and TRBJ2-3, with no clear D. Germline values: CDR1 SGDLS, CDR2 YYNGEE. The V gene lost 2 bases and the J gene lost 5 bases, with 3 bases spanning the gap. This CDR3 contains 11 residues. The CDR3 here is CASSVGDTQYF. CDR3 coding DNA: TGTGCCAGCAGCGTTGGAGATACGCAGTATTTT.

This chain joins TRBV6-1 and TRBJ1-1, with unresolved D. Germline-derived CDR1 and CDR2 are MNHNS and SASEGT. Trimming took off 8 bases at V and 7 bases at J, with 11 bases between the two ends. The CDR3 loop spans 11 amino acids. CDR3: CASQLAFEAFF. In DNA form, the CDR3 reads TGTGCCAGCCAATTAGCTTTTGAAGCTTTCTTT.

The rearrangement uses TRBV29-1 and TRBJ2-7; 8 bases match TRBD1. CDR1 is SQVTM, CDR2 ANQGSEA, per germline. The length of the CDR3 is 14 residues. V shed 6 bases, J shed 0 bases, and the junction held 7 bases outside the gene matches. CDR3 residues: CSVIAQGVSYEQYF. In DNA form, the CDR3 reads TGCAGCGTCATAGCACAGGGGGTCTCCTACGAGCAGTACTTC.

The chain links TRBV5-4 to TRBJ2-1; D call uncertain. The length of the CDR3 is 12 residues. CDR1 and CDR2 (germline): SGHNT, YYREEE (reference sequence). Trimming removed 4 bases from V and 8 bases from J, with 10 bases in between. CDR3 coding DNA: TGTGCCAGCAGCCAAGATAGTTATGAGCAGTTCTTC. It specifies CASSQDSYEQFF.

J is TRBJ2-7 and V is TRBV6-1; 9 bases are shared with TRBD2. V was pared by 0 bases and J by 4 bases, with 4 bases of the junction left unmatched. Germline CDR1 MNHNS, CDR2 SASEGT. This CDR3 spans 15 amino acids. CDR3 coding DNA: TGTGCCAGCAGTGAAGCGTTACTAGCGGGTTACGAGCAGTACTTC. It translates to CASSEALLAGYEQYF.

The chain has TRBV6-1 and TRBJ2-7, with 10 bases fitting TRBD2. Germline values: CDR1 MNHNS, CDR2 SASEGT. After removal of 1 base from V and 3 bases from J, the junction contained 3 bases not matched to a gene. The CDR3 is made up of 15 amino acids. Here the CDR3 reads CASSEGLAGYYEQYF. CDR3 coding DNA: TGTGCCAGCAGTGAAGGACTAGCGGGTTACTACGAGCAGTACTTC.

The chain couples TRBV5-1 to TRBJ2-1; TRBD2 matches 10 bases. From germline, CDR1 is SGHRS and CDR2 YFSETQ. V was pared by 5 bases and J by 3 bases, with 14 bases of the junction left unmatched. CDR3 length: 18 amino acids. CDR3 in DNA: TGCGCCAGCAGTCCGATGGGGCTAGCGGGAGAGTTCTACAATGAGCAGTTCTTC. Amino acid sequence: CASSPMGLAGEFYNEQFF.

The V call is TRBV9, the J call TRBJ2-1, with 8 positions matching TRBD2. Germline V lookup: CDR1 SGDLS, CDR2 YYNGEE. The CDR3 is 15 residues long. The junction had 5 bases not matched to a gene; V was cut back by 4 bases and J by 2 bases. The CDR3 DNA sequence: TGTGCCAGCAGCATTAGCGGGAATACCTACAATGAGCAGTTCTTC. Protein product: CASSISGNTYNEQFF.

V is TRBV19 and J is TRBJ1-2; D possibly corresponds to TRBD1 (5 bases). V lost 5 bases and J lost 8, with 21 bases in between. This CDR3 spans 15 amino acids. Looked up from germline, CDR1 is LNHDA and CDR2 is SQIVND (reference sequence). CDR3 DNA: TGTGCCAGTAGTCCTACCCCGGACAATTGGGGCGGCTACACCTTC. Protein: CASSPTPDNWGGYTF.

This rearrangement joins TRBV5-1 to TRBJ1-3, with D hard to call. The CDR3 is made up of 16 amino acids. Trimming stripped 2 bases from V and 0 bases from J, with 12 bases between. Germline loops: CDR1 SGHRS, CDR2 YFSETQ. Written as DNA, the CDR3 is TGCGCCAGCAGCTTCTCCCTGGTTGCCTCTGGAAACACCATATATTTT. This codes for CASSFSLVASGNTIYF.

This clone has only one observation. The V gene is TRBV28, the J gene TRBJ2-7; TRBD2 aligns across 12 bases. This CDR3 contains 15 residues. V lost 8 bases, J lost 4 bases, and 9 bases stayed unmatched. The germline V gene encodes CDR1 MDHEN and CDR2 SYDVKM. In DNA, the CDR3 is TGTGCCAGCGGGCTAGCGGGAGGGCTTAGTTACGAGCAGTACTTC. Amino acids: CASGLAGGLSYEQYF.

The V call is TRBV19, the J call TRBJ2-6; tentative D call: TRBD1 (6 bases). V was pared by 9 bases and J by 2 bases, with 11 bases between. Germline V gene sequence: CDR1 LNHDA, CDR2 SQIVND (reference sequence). The CDR3 has 14 residues. The CDR3 nucleotides are TGTGCCAGCTCTACAGGGACTGGGGCCAACGTCCTGACTTTC. Its protein is CASSTGTGANVLTF.

The chain employs TRBV12-5 and TRBJ2-5; D is possibly TRBD1 or TRBD2 (5 bases each). Germline assignment: CDR1 LGHNT and CDR2 FRNRAP. The CDR3 extends over 15 amino acids. V dropped 5 bases and J dropped 5 bases, with 18 bases sitting between them. The CDR3, as DNA: TGTGCTAGTGGTATGAACACCGGGACGGTGGAGACCCAGTACTTC. Translating gives CASGMNTGTVETQYF.

The CDR3 region is CASSQEAGAITGELFF. The CDR3 DNA reads TGCGCCAGCAGCCAAGAGGCGGGGGCTATCACCGGGGAGCTGTTTTTT. V and J are TRBV4-1 and TRBJ2-2, with a weak D call TRBD2 (7 bases). Germline assignment: CDR1 MGHRA and CDR2 YSYEKL. Trimming pared 0 bases from V and 4 bases from J, leaving 12 bases between. This CDR3 has 16 amino acids.

The chain couples TRBV9 to TRBJ2-1; no firm D call. The germline CDR1 and CDR2 sequences are SGDLS and YYNGEE. This CDR3 contains 13 residues. V was pared by 0 bases and J by 5 bases, with 6 bases between. CDR3 nucleotides: TGTGCCAGCAGCGTAGGACGGGACAATGAGCAGTTCTTC. Residues: CASSVGRDNEQFF. The variable domain in full, completed from reference TRBV9 and TRBJ2-1, reads DSGVTQTPKHLITATGQRVTLRCSPRSGDLSVYWYQQSLDQGLQFLIQYYNGEERAKGNILERFSAQQFPDLHSELNLSSLELGDSALYFCASSVGRDNEQFFGPGTRLTVL.

The chain employs TRBV6-5 and TRBJ2-7; TRBD1 matches at 10 bases. CDR3 length equals 15 residues. Germline-derived CDR1 and CDR2 are MNHEY and SVGAGI. V lost 3 bases, J lost 2 bases, and 4 bases stayed unmatched. The CDR3 bases are TGTGCCAGCAGTTATTCGACAGGGGGCCCCTACGAGCAGTACTTC. This encodes CASSYSTGGPYEQYF.

This rearrangement joins TRBV5-1 to TRBJ1-2; 8 bases match TRBD1. The CDR3 is made up of 14 amino acids. The germline V gene encodes CDR1 SGHRS and CDR2 YFSETQ. With 4 bases clipped from V and 4 bases from J, the junction kept 6 bases outside the gene matches. The CDR3 region has the DNA TGCGCCAGCAGCCCCGGGACAGGTCCCTATGGCTACACCTTC. It is translated as CASSPGTGPYGYTF.

The rearrangement links TRBV2 to TRBJ2-3; 12 nucleotides align to TRBD2. The CDR3 loop spans 15 amino acids. V lost 8 bases, J lost 4 bases, and 7 bases stayed unmatched. The germline CDR1 and CDR2 sequences are SNHLY and FYNNEI. CDR3 in DNA: TGTGCCAGCGGGCGACTAGCGGGAGATGCAGATACGCAGTATTTT. It is translated as CASGRLAGDADTQYF.

The chain employs TRBV6-1 and TRBJ2-7; the D is unclear. Trimming stripped 6 bases from V and 2 bases from J, with 11 bases between. Germline V gives CDR1 MNHNS, CDR2 SASEGT. This CDR3 spans 13 amino acids. The CDR3 spells CASSAGWAYEQYF. DNA for the CDR3: TGTGCCAGCAGCGCCGGATGGGCCTACGAGCAGTACTTC.